A selection of T cell receptor beta chains follows, all from one sample in a study of blood T cell repertoires in COVID-19. Sequencing used immunoSEQ multiplex PCR; TCRdb keeps in-frame clones, though not all of them. The sample consists of just under 350,000 clones, about 88% of them appearing once. Material: peripheral blood. The receptor source for this set is a woman in her seventies with COVID-19, enrolled during active disease. Both conserved end residues are part of each CDR3. Each record gives: CDR3 DNA, CDR3 protein, J gene, clone size, D gene, V gene. D genes are given only for firm matches. Clone size is not always given. Where it is, it says once, few, many or a class for expanded clones.

CDR3nt: TGCGCCAGCAGCCAAGTGGTGACGGGGTTGGCTTTCTTT
CDR3aa: CASSQVVTGLAFF
j_gene: TRBJ1-1
abundance: NA
d_gene: NA
v_gene: TRBV4-1

CDR3nt: TGTGCCAGCAGCTACGGGGCGGGGAGGCAGTACTTC
CDR3aa: CASSYGAGRQYF
j_gene: TRBJ2-7
abundance: NA
d_gene: NA
v_gene: TRBV7-9

CDR3nt: TGTGCCATCAGTGAGGGAGGGGAGTCCTATGGCTACACCTTC
CDR3aa: CAISEGGESYGYTF
j_gene: TRBJ1-2
abundance: NA
d_gene: NA
v_gene: TRBV10-3

CDR3nt: TGTGCCAGCAGGACAAACTATGGCTACACCTTC
CDR3aa: CASRTNYGYTF
j_gene: TRBJ1-2
abundance: NA
d_gene: NA
v_gene: TRBV2

CDR3nt: TGTGCCAGCAGCTTACGGTATAGCGGGGGGGAAGAGACCCAGTACTTC
CDR3aa: CASSLRYSGGEETQYF
j_gene: TRBJ2-5
abundance: NA
d_gene: TRBD2
v_gene: TRBV7-2

CDR3nt: TGCAGCGTGAGGACAGTGACCTACGAGCAGTACTTC
CDR3aa: CSVRTVTYEQYF
j_gene: TRBJ2-7
abundance: NA
d_gene: NA
v_gene: TRBV29-1

CDR3nt: TGTGCCAGCAGTCCATACCGCGGGACAGTAACTGAAGCTTTCTTT
CDR3aa: CASSPYRGTVTEAFF
j_gene: TRBJ1-1
abundance: NA
d_gene: TRBD1
v_gene: TRBV27

CDR3nt: TGTGCCAGCAGTTCCGCCCAGGGCTACACCTTC
CDR3aa: CASSSAQGYTF
j_gene: TRBJ1-2
abundance: NA
d_gene: NA
v_gene: TRBV12-1

CDR3nt: TGCGCCAGCAGCCTGGAACCGACGGGAATAACCTACGAGCAGTACTTC
CDR3aa: CASSLEPTGITYEQYF
j_gene: TRBJ2-7
abundance: NA
d_gene: NA
v_gene: TRBV5-1

CDR3nt: TGTGCCAGCAGTCCGATTAGCGGGGCCTCCTACGAGCAGTACTTC
CDR3aa: CASSPISGASYEQYF
j_gene: TRBJ2-7
abundance: once
d_gene: TRBD2
v_gene: TRBV11-1

CDR3nt: TGCGCCAGCAGCTCATTCGGGGGGGCCTTTGAAGATACGCAGTATTTT
CDR3aa: CASSSFGGAFEDTQYF
j_gene: TRBJ2-3
abundance: NA
d_gene: TRBD2
v_gene: TRBV5-1

CDR3nt: TGTGCCTGGAGTGCCCAAGGCGGGCTGAACACTGAAGCTTTCTTT
CDR3aa: CAWSAQGGLNTEAFF
j_gene: TRBJ1-1
abundance: NA
d_gene: NA
v_gene: TRBV30

CDR3nt: TGTGCCAGCTCACTAGACAGGCGAAATCAGCCCCAGCATTTT
CDR3aa: CASSLDRRNQPQHF
j_gene: TRBJ1-5
abundance: once
d_gene: NA
v_gene: TRBV18

CDR3nt: TGCGCCAGCTCCAGCGGGGAAGATACGCAGTATTTT
CDR3aa: CASSSGEDTQYF
j_gene: TRBJ2-3
abundance: NA
d_gene: TRBD2
v_gene: TRBV10-2

CDR3nt: TGTGCCAGCAGTACCCGAACGACAGGGGACTATGGCTACACCTTC
CDR3aa: CASSTRTTGDYGYTF
j_gene: TRBJ1-2
abundance: NA
d_gene: TRBD1
v_gene: TRBV27

CDR3nt: TGCGCCAGCAGCCACCCAGCGGGGGGCTACGTTACGCAGTATTTT
CDR3aa: CASSHPAGGYVTQYF
j_gene: TRBJ2-3
abundance: NA
d_gene: TRBD2
v_gene: TRBV4-1

CDR3nt: TGTGCCACCTCCGACAGGGGTCAGCCCCAGCATTTT
CDR3aa: CATSDRGQPQHF
j_gene: TRBJ1-5
abundance: NA
d_gene: TRBD1
v_gene: TRBV19

CDR3nt: TGTGCCAGCAGTTCTATCAGGGATGTGTATCAGCCCCAGCATTTT
CDR3aa: CASSSIRDVYQPQHF
j_gene: TRBJ1-5
abundance: few
d_gene: NA
v_gene: TRBV27

CDR3nt: TGCAGCGTTGAACGCAGGGGGCGGTGGGGTAATTACAATGAGCAGTTCTTC
CDR3aa: CSVERRGRWGNYNEQFF
j_gene: TRBJ2-1
abundance: NA
d_gene: TRBD1
v_gene: TRBV29-1

CDR3nt: TGTGCCAGCAGTTACTCGATTGGCGGGGGTGAGCAGTTCTTC
CDR3aa: CASSYSIGGGEQFF
j_gene: TRBJ2-1
abundance: NA
d_gene: TRBD2
v_gene: TRBV6-5

CDR3nt: TGTGCCAGCAGCCCCTGGACAGACTATGGCTACACCTTC
CDR3aa: CASSPWTDYGYTF
j_gene: TRBJ1-2
abundance: NA
d_gene: NA
v_gene: TRBV14

CDR3nt: TGTGCCACCAGCAGAGAGCCCCGGGGGGTAGATACGCAGTATTTT
CDR3aa: CATSREPRGVDTQYF
j_gene: TRBJ2-3
abundance: NA
d_gene: TRBD2
v_gene: TRBV15

CDR3nt: TGTGCCACCAGTGATTCCAGGGTTTGGGGCTACACCTTC
CDR3aa: CATSDSRVWGYTF
j_gene: TRBJ1-2
abundance: NA
d_gene: NA
v_gene: TRBV24-1

CDR3nt: TGTGCCAGCAGCGTTGGGGGGACAGTCACTGAAGCTTTCTTT
CDR3aa: CASSVGGTVTEAFF
j_gene: TRBJ1-1
abundance: NA
d_gene: TRBD1
v_gene: TRBV9

CDR3nt: TGTGCCACCAGGTCGGACAGGGCCATCAACAATGAGCAGTTCTTC
CDR3aa: CATRSDRAINNEQFF
j_gene: TRBJ2-1
abundance: NA
d_gene: TRBD1
v_gene: TRBV24-1

CDR3nt: TGTGCCACCAGCAGAGTTCCCGGGACAGGGTATGGCTACACCTTC
CDR3aa: CATSRVPGTGYGYTF
j_gene: TRBJ1-2
abundance: NA
d_gene: TRBD1
v_gene: TRBV15

CDR3nt: TGTGCCAGCAGCCTGGGGGGACTAGAAGGCAATGAGCAGTTCTTC
CDR3aa: CASSLGGLEGNEQFF
j_gene: TRBJ2-1
abundance: few
d_gene: TRBD2
v_gene: TRBV11-3

CDR3nt: TGTGCCAGCAGCCCCGGACAGGGCGGGTCCTACGAGCAGTACTTC
CDR3aa: CASSPGQGGSYEQYF
j_gene: TRBJ2-7
abundance: NA
d_gene: TRBD1
v_gene: TRBV5-6

CDR3nt: TGTGCCAGCAGCTTTGGGGGACAGAACACTGAAGCTTTCTTT
CDR3aa: CASSFGGQNTEAFF
j_gene: TRBJ1-1
abundance: NA
d_gene: NA
v_gene: TRBV7-9

CDR3nt: TGTGCCAGCAGCTTATTCAGGGCGAACACCGGGGAGCTGTTTTTT
CDR3aa: CASSLFRANTGELFF
j_gene: TRBJ2-2
abundance: NA
d_gene: NA
v_gene: TRBV7-2

CDR3nt: TGTGCTTCCAGGGGGCGACCCCTCCACTTT
CDR3aa: CASRGRPLHF
j_gene: TRBJ1-6
abundance: once
d_gene: TRBD1
v_gene: TRBV2

CDR3nt: TGTGCCAGCAGTTACTTCGGGGAAGTCGCCTACGAGCAGTACTTC
CDR3aa: CASSYFGEVAYEQYF
j_gene: TRBJ2-7
abundance: NA
d_gene: NA
v_gene: TRBV6-5

CDR3nt: TGTGCCAGCAGCATCAGACAGGGGAGGGGTGAAAAACTGTTTTTT
CDR3aa: CASSIRQGRGEKLFF
j_gene: TRBJ1-4
abundance: NA
d_gene: TRBD1
v_gene: TRBV7-7

CDR3nt: TGTGCCAGCAGTACCGGGACAGTCTATGGCTACACCTTC
CDR3aa: CASSTGTVYGYTF
j_gene: TRBJ1-2
abundance: NA
d_gene: TRBD1
v_gene: TRBV6-6

CDR3nt: TGTGCCAGCAGCCAGACAGGGAAGGGACAGCCCCAGCATTTT
CDR3aa: CASSQTGKGQPQHF
j_gene: TRBJ1-5
abundance: NA
d_gene: TRBD1
v_gene: TRBV5-6

CDR3nt: TGTGCCAGCAGAAATACAGGGAAAGGGGCCATATATTTT
CDR3aa: CASRNTGKGAIYF
j_gene: TRBJ1-3
abundance: few
d_gene: NA
v_gene: TRBV5-6

CDR3nt: TGCGCCAGCAGCCAAGGCGGACAGACCTGGCCAGATACGCAGTATTTT
CDR3aa: CASSQGGQTWPDTQYF
j_gene: TRBJ2-3
abundance: NA
d_gene: NA
v_gene: TRBV5-1

CDR3nt: TGTGCCAGCAGCGAGCGAACAGGGGAAAAACTGTTTTTT
CDR3aa: CASSERTGEKLFF
j_gene: TRBJ1-4
abundance: NA
d_gene: NA
v_gene: TRBV9

CDR3nt: TGCAGCGTCCAAGTTAGTTCCAAGTATGGCTACACCTTC
CDR3aa: CSVQVSSKYGYTF
j_gene: TRBJ1-2
abundance: NA
d_gene: NA
v_gene: TRBV29-1

CDR3nt: TGTGCCAGCAGCTCTGCTCCCAGGGGGCCCCGGGGCGGGGAGCTGTTTTTT
CDR3aa: CASSSAPRGPRGGELFF
j_gene: TRBJ2-2
abundance: NA
d_gene: TRBD1
v_gene: TRBV7-8

CDR3nt: TGTGCCATCAGTGAGGGAACAGGGAAATACGCTGAAGCTTTCTTT
CDR3aa: CAISEGTGKYAEAFF
j_gene: TRBJ1-1
abundance: NA
d_gene: NA
v_gene: TRBV10-3

CDR3nt: TGTGCCAGCAGTGGGATTAGGACAGGCCCTTACGAGCAGTACTTC
CDR3aa: CASSGIRTGPYEQYF
j_gene: TRBJ2-7
abundance: NA
d_gene: TRBD1
v_gene: TRBV27

CDR3nt: TGTGCCTGGAGCACAGGGGCGGTTTCACCCCTCCACTTT
CDR3aa: CAWSTGAVSPLHF
j_gene: TRBJ1-6
abundance: NA
d_gene: TRBD1
v_gene: TRBV30

CDR3nt: TGTGCCAGCAGTGAGTTCTGGGCGACTGAAGCTTTCTTT
CDR3aa: CASSEFWATEAFF
j_gene: TRBJ1-1
abundance: few
d_gene: NA
v_gene: TRBV7-8

CDR3nt: TGTGCCATCAGTGAGTCGCTAGCGGGGCCCTACGGTTATGAGCAGTTCTTC
CDR3aa: CAISESLAGPYGYEQFF
j_gene: TRBJ2-1
abundance: NA
d_gene: TRBD2
v_gene: TRBV10-3

CDR3nt: TGTGCCAGCAGCCCAGGTGGGGAGATTCCTGGCTACACCTTC
CDR3aa: CASSPGGEIPGYTF
j_gene: TRBJ1-2
abundance: NA
d_gene: NA
v_gene: TRBV2